This paragraph covers one T cell receptor beta chain sequence. The target antigen is unknown. The method was immunoSEQ multiplex PCR; TCRdb's version includes in-frame clones alone and lacks a portion of them. The sample has more than 8,500 clones, about 23% seen once. This specimen belongs to a study of sequential checkpoint blockade in melanoma. Study-level information: Over 20 patients had matched tumor biopsies before treatment and at week 13 after nivolumab or ipilimumab alone. Findings of the study overall: In arm A, pretreatment tumor clonality was associated with response. PD-L1 staining and CD8+ counts, not mutational load, tracked tumor T-cell clonality.

Treatment reported: randomized to nivolumab then ipilimumab (arm A) or the reverse (arm B). The V gene's germline CDR1 is KGHSH and CDR2 LQKENI. The V end lost 3 bases, the J end lost 0 bases, and 11 bases lay between the germline ends. The CDR3 sequence is 15 residues long. Sequences were derived from tumor tissue (inferred from file names), sampled from a patient given nivolumab and ipilimumab in sequence. This clonotype was obtained from a human donor with melanoma. The chain links TRBV18 to TRBJ1-2; possibly TRBD1 for D (6 bases). Here the CDR3 DNA reads TGTGCCAGCTCACCCGACAGGACCTCTAACTATGGCTACACCTTC. This encodes CASSPDRTSNYGYTF.